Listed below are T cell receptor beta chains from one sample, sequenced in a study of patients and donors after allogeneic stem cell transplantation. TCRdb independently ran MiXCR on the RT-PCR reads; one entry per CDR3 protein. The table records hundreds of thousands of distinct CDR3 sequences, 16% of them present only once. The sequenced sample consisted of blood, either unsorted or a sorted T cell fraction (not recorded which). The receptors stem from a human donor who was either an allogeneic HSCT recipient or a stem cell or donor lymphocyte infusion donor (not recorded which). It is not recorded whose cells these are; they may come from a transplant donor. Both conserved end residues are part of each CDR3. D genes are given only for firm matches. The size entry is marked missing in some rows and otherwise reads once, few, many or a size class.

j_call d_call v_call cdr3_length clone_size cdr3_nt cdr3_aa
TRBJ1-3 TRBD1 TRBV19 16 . TGTGCCAGTAGTATAGCCCGGACAGGCTCTGGAAACACCATATATTTT CASSIARTGSGNTIYF
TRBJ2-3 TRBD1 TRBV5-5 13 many TGTGCCAGCAGCTTGGGTAGACAGGGACGCCAGTATTTT CASSLGRQGRQYF
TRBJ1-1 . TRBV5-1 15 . TGCGCCAGCAGCGCTCCGGAACAGGGACCCACTGAAGCTTTCTTT CASSAPEQGPTEAFF
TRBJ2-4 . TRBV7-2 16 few TGTGCCAGCAGCTTAGGTTTAGGGGGTGGGAGAAACATTCAGTACTTC CASSLGLGGGRNIQYF
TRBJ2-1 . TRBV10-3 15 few TGTGCCATCAGTGAGATGGGGACTGGTTACAATGAGCAGTTCTTC CAISEMGTGYNEQFF
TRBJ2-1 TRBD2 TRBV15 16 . TGTGCCACCAGCAGAGGGACTAGCGGGAGGGGATTGGAGCAGTTCTTC CATSRGTSGRGLEQFF
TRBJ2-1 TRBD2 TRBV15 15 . TGTGCCACCAGCAGAGGGGGAGGGGTTCACAATGAGCAGTTCTTC CATSRGGGVHNEQFF
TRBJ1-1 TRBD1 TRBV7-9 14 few TGTGCCAGCAGCTTATCCGGACAGGATATTGAAGCTTTCTTT CASSLSGQDIEAFF
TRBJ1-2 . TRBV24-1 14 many TGTGCCACCAGTGATCCCGGTCGGGGGAATGGCTACACCTTC CATSDPGRGNGYTF
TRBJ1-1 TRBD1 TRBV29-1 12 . TGCAGCGTTGACAGGGGGAGCACTGAAGCTTTCTTT CSVDRGSTEAFF
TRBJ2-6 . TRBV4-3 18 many TGCGCCAGCAGCCATCGGGACGGACTACACTCTGGGGCCAACGTCCTGACTTTC CASSHRDGLHSGANVLTF
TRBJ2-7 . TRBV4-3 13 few TGCGCCAGCAGCCAAGATCAGTCCCAGGGCGCAACCTTC CASSQDQSQGATF
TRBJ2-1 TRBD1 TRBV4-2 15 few TGTGCCAGCAGCCAGGCGAGGGGGCGAAGAGATGAGCAGTTCTTC CASSQARGRRDEQFF
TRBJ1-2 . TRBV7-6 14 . TGTGCCAGCAGCTTAGAACCCCGAGCGTATGGCTACACCTTC CASSLEPRAYGYTF
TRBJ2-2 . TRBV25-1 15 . TGTGCCAGCAGTGAATTTGTGGGTAACACCGGGGAGCTGTTTTTT CASSEFVGNTGELFF
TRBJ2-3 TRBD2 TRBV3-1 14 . TGTGCCAGCGGGCCAGCGGGAGTAGTGGATACGCAGTATTTT CASGPAGVVDTQYF
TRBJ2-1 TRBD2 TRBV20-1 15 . TGCAGTGCTAGTTTTGGGACTAGCGGAGAGTATGAGCAGTTCTTC CSASFGTSGEYEQFF
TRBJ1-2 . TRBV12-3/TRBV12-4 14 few TGTGCCAGCAGCAATGGGGGGCCCAGCTATGGCTACACCTTC CASSNGGPSYGYTF
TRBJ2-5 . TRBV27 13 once TGTGCCAGCGGCTCGGGGTTGGCAGAGACCCAGTACTTC CASGSGLAETQYF
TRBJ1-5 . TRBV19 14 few TGTGCCAGTAGTACGCCCTCACTTGCCCAGCCCCAGCATTTT CASSTPSLAQPQHF
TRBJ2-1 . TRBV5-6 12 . TGTGCCAGCAGCGTTATGGACAATGAGCAGTTCTTC CASSVMDNEQFF
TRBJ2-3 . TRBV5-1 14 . TGCGCCAGCAGCTTGGCTCTTGTCACAGATACGCAGTATTTT CASSLALVTDTQYF
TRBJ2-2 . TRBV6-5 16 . TGTGCCAGCAGTTACTCAGGCAGGGGAGGCACCGGGGAGCTGTTTTTT CASSYSGRGGTGELFF
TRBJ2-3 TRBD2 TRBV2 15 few TGTGCCAGCCTTCGAAGCGGGGTTGTCGCAGATACGCAGTATTTT CASLRSGVVADTQYF
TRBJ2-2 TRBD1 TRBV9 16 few TGTGCCAGCAGCGTAGGGGTAGGGGGCGGACCCGGGGAGCTGTTTTTT CASSVGVGGGPGELFF
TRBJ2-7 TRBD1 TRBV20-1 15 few TGCAGTGCCAAGAATACAGGGGTTCGGCACTTGCCGCAGTACTTC CSAKNTGVRHLPQYF
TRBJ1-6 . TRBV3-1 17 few TGTGCCAGCAGCCAAGATCGGGGCAGAAAGGGTAATTCACCCCTCCACTTT CASSQDRGRKGNSPLHF
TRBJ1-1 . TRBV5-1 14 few TGCGCCAGCAGCCCGGATGGACCCTCACGGGGGGCTTTCTTT CASSPDGPSRGAFF
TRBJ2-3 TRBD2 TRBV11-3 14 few TGTGCCAGCAGCCGGCGGGGGGCGGGAGATACGCAGTATTTT CASSRRGAGDTQYF
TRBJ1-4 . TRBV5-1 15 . TGCGCCAGCAGCCGTTCGGGGGTCGCAAATGAAAAACTGTTTTTT CASSRSGVANEKLFF
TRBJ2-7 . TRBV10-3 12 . TGTGCCACGACAGACGGATCCTACGAGCAGTACTTC CATTDGSYEQYF
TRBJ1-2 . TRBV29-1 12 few TGCAGCGTTGAGCTCCGGGGGAATGGCTACACCTTC CSVELRGNGYTF
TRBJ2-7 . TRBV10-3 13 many TGTGCCATCACCCCCCAGCGGACCTACGAGCAGTACTTC CAITPQRTYEQYF
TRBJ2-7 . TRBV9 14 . TGTGCCAGCAGCGTATCAAAAAACGGTGGCGAGCAGTACTTC CASSVSKNGGEQYF
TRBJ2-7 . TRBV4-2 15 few TGTGCCAGCAGCCAAGGGGCAGACAGCCCCTACGAGCAGTACTTC CASSQGADSPYEQYF
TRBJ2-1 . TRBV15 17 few TGTGCCACCAGCAGAGATCTCGCTGCGGGGGCCCACAATGAGCAGTTCTTC CATSRDLAAGAHNEQFF
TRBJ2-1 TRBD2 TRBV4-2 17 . TGTGCCAGCAGCCAAGCCTCTAGCGGGGGGGCCTACAATGAGCAGTTCTTC CASSQASSGGAYNEQFF
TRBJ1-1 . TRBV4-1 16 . TGCGCCAGCAGCCAAGAAGGAGGCAGGGCGGGCACTGAAGCTTTCTTT CASSQEGGRAGTEAFF
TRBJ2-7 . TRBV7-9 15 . TGTGCCAGCAGCCCTAACTGGCGGGGCTCCTACGAGCAGTACTTC CASSPNWRGSYEQYF
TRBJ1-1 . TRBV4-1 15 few TGCGCCAGCAGCCAAGTCCCGGGTCTAATCACTGAAGCTTTCTTT CASSQVPGLITEAFF
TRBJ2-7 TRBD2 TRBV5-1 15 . TGCGCCAGCAGCGTGGGAGGGGTCGGGACCTACGAGCAGTACTTC CASSVGGVGTYEQYF
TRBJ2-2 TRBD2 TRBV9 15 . TGTGCCAGCAGCCCCCGACTAGCGGGGGCCGGGGAGCTGTTTTTT CASSPRLAGAGELFF
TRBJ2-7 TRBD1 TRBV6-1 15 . TGTGCCAGCAGATCGACAGGGCCGGGCTCCTACGAGCAGTACTTC CASRSTGPGSYEQYF
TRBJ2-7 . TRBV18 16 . TGTGCCAGCTCACCAGGTGGGCCCAAAAGCTCCTACGAGCAGTACTTC CASSPGGPKSSYEQYF
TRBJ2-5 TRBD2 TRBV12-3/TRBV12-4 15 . TGTGCCAGCACCGAAGGTGGCGGGGGGGTAGAGACCCAGTACTTC CASTEGGGGVETQYF
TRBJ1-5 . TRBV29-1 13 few TGCAGCGTCCGGGGCTCGAGGAATCAGCCCCAGCATTTT CSVRGSRNQPQHF
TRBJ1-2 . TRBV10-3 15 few TGTGCCATCAGTGAGGTTGCCGGGACGAATTATGGCTACACCTTC CAISEVAGTNYGYTF
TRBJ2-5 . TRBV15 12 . TGTGCCACCTCGACTGGGGAAGAGACCCAGTACTTC CATSTGEETQYF
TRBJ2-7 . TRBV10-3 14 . TGTGCCATCTTTTCAGGGGAGAGCTCCTACGAGCAGTACTTC CAIFSGESSYEQYF
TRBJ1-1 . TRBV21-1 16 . TGTGCCAGCAGCAAAACGAGCCCGGAAGGCCTCACTGAAGCTTTCTTT CASSKTSPEGLTEAFF
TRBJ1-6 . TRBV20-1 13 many TGCAGTGCTAGAGGGGGCGTCGGGCCACCCCTCCACTTT CSARGGVGPPLHF
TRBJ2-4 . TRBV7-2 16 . TGTGCCAGCAGCACGAGACAGGAACTAGCCAAAAACATTCAGTACTTC CASSTRQELAKNIQYF
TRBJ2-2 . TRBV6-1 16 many TGTGCCAGCAGAGGGGGTTGGTCAGTGAACACCGGGGAGCTGTTTTTT CASRGGWSVNTGELFF
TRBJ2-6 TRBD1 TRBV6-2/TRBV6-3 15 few TGTGCCAGCACCCTGGACAGGGGAGAGGCCAACGTCCTGACTTTC CASTLDRGEANVLTF